The 8 T cell receptor beta chains given below trace back to one sample, sequenced in a study of T cells in Graves' hyperthyroidism and ophthalmopathy. It was RNA transcripts that yielded the amplified TCR beta CDR3 regions. The primer set for the first-round RT-PCR of the TCR CDR3 was HTBI. TCRdb redid the calling of the multiplex PCR reads with MiXCR, one entry per CDR3 protein. The table includes 210,000 or so distinct CDR3 sequences, about a sixth detected once. Sequenced input: blood. These receptor sequences come from a man in his forties or fifties with Graves' hyperthyroidism.

This rearrangement joins TRBV5-1 to TRBJ1-2; D is ambiguous. This CDR3 spans 15 amino acids. Trimming shortened V by 4 bases and J by 3 bases, and 16 bases separated the two germline ends. Germline values: CDR1 SGHRS, CDR2 YFSETQ. CDR3 sequence reads: CASSLTPVADYGYTF. CDR3 nucleotides: TGCGCCAGCAGCCTAACCCCCGTGGCAGACTATGGCTACACCTTC.

This chain links TRBV20-1 with TRBJ2-1, with 10 bases lining up with TRBD2. This CDR3 comprises 14 residues. CDR1 and CDR2 from the germline V gene are DFQATT and SNEGSKA (reference sequence). The junction had 5 bases not matched to a gene; V was cut back by 6 bases and J by 3 bases. This CDR3 is CSALAGDFYNEQFF. The CDR3 coding sequence is TGCAGTGCCCTAGCGGGAGACTTCTACAATGAGCAGTTCTTC.

As to this clonotype: This could be a read error, since a much larger clone is one nucleotide away. The J gene is TRBJ2-3, the V gene TRBV11-1; tentative D call: TRBD2 (6 bases). Germline V gene lookup returns CDR1 SGHAT and CDR2 FQDESV (reference sequence). The CDR3 is made up of 16 amino acids. The CDR3 nucleotides are TGTGCCAGCAGCGGGGGAGGCCGGTGGGGCACAGATGCGCAGTATTTT. This codes for CASSGGGRWGTDAQYF.

There are many counts of this clonotype. V is TRBV30 and J is TRBJ2-5; 7 bases fit TRBD2. The CDR3 is 19 amino acids. J gave up 1 base and V 5 bases, and 22 bases lay outside the gene matches. In germline, CDR1 is GTSNPN, CDR2 SVGIG (reference sequence). The chain's CDR3 is CAWGAMAGVSFGSQETQYF. In DNA, the CDR3 is TGTGCCTGGGGTGCCATGGCGGGAGTAAGCTTTGGAAGCCAAGAGACCCAGTACTTC.

Turning to this clonotype: A much more abundant neighbour one base away suggests this may be a read error. Here the CDR3 DNA reads TGTGCCAGCAGGGCACGGGTGGGAGGGCTCAATGAGCAGTTCTTC. Residues: CASRARVGGLNEQFF. The chain combines TRBV27 with TRBJ2-1, with 7 nucleotides matching TRBD2. The CDR3 has 15 residues. The ends lost 6 bases at V and 6 bases at J; junction bases unmatched: 11. Germline V gene data show CDR1 as MNHEY and CDR2 as SMNVEV (reference sequence).

The chain carries TRBV6-1 and TRBJ2-5, with 7 bases matching TRBD1. The germline V gene has CDR1 MNHNS and CDR2 SASEGT. The CDR3 sequence is 14 residues long. The ends lost 6 bases at V and 4 bases at J; junction bases unmatched: 8. CDR3 DNA sequence: TGTGCCAGCAGAGAACACTACAGGGGAGAGACCCAGTACTTC. Its translation: CASREHYRGETQYF.

The chain joins TRBV5-1 to TRBJ2-5; D might be TRBD2 (6 bases). V dropped 4 bases and J dropped 5 bases, with 15 bases sitting between them. From germline, CDR1 is SGHRS and CDR2 YFSETQ. The CDR3 has 14 amino acids. As DNA, the CDR3 is TGCGCCAGCAGCGGAGACCGCGGGGTGGAGACCCAGTACTTC. The encoded protein is CASSGDRGVETQYF. Drawing the rest from reference TRBV5-1 and TRBJ2-5, the complete variable domain is KAGVTQTPRYLIKTRGQQVTLSCSPISGHRSVSWYQQTPGQGLQFLFEYFSETQRNKGNFPGRFSGRQFSNSRSEMNVSTLELGDSALYLCASSGDRGVETQYFGPGTRLLVL.

This clonotype was counted ten times or more. The chain employs TRBV30 and TRBJ2-1, with 10 bases that match TRBD1. The V gene end was trimmed by 3 bases and the J gene end by 7 bases; junction bases not matched to a gene: 9. Germline CDR1 reads GTSNPN; CDR2 reads SVGIG (reference sequence). The length of the CDR3 is 15 residues. CDR3 region: CAWRGPGQGTNEQFF. The CDR3 DNA reads as TGTGCCTGGAGGGGACCGGGACAGGGGACGAATGAGCAGTTCTTC.